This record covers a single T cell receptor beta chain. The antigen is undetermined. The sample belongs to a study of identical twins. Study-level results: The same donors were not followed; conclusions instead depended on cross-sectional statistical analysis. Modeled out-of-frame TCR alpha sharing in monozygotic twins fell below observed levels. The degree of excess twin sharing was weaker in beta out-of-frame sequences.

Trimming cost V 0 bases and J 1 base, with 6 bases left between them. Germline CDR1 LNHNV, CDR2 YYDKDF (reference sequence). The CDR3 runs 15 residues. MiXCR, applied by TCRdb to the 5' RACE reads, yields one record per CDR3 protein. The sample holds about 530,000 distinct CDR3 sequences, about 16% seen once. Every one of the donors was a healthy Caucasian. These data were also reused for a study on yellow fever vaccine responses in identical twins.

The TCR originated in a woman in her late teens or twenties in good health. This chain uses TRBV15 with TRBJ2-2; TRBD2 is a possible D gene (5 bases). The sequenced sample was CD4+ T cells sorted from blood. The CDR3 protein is CATSRDGGNTGELFF. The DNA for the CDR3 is TGTGCCACCAGCAGAGATGGAGGGAACACCGGGGAGCTGTTTTTT.